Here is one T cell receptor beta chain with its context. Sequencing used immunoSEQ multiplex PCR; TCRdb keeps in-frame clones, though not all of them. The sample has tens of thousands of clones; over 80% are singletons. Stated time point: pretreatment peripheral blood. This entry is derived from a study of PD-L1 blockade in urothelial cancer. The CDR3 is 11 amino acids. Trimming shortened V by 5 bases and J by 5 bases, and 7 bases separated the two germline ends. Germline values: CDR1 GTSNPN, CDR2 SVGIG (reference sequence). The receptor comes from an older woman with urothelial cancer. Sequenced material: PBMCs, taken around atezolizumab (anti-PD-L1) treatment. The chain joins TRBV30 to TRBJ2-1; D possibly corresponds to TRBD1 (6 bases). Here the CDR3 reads CAWGQNNEQFF. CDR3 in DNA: TGTGCCTGGGGACAGAACAATGAGCAGTTCTTC.